The sequence of this T cell receptor beta chain was determined in a study of blood T cell repertoires in COVID-19. Whole-study context: PBMCs, B-cell-depleted T cells, or T cells provided the cDNA or gDNA that made up the material.

Cohorts were assigned according to the clinical history that participants reported. A COVID-19 case had been met by exposed participants during the 2 weeks before study entry. V shed 1 base and J shed 6 bases, with 9 bases lying between them. Germline V gene lookup returns CDR1 MGHRA and CDR2 YSYEKL. The CDR3 extends over 13 amino acids. The sample holds one count of this clone. In the original analysis: Amplifying reference gene primers gave estimates of nucleated cell counts. Data came from immunoSEQ multiplex PCR; TCRdb stores just in-frame clones and leaves some out. For V, J and clone size, that table is used; D and trimming come from the DNA. Here the sample spans a few hundred thousand clones, under 90% being singletons.

The sequence was collected from a woman aged 45-65 years who had been exposed to COVID-19. Input material: PBMCs or T cells enriched from blood (not recorded which). This chain links TRBV4-1 with TRBJ1-1; D not resolved. CDR3 amino acids: CASSQGVVAEAFF. As DNA, the CDR3 is TGCGCCAGCAGCCAAGGAGTGGTGGCTGAAGCTTTCTTT.